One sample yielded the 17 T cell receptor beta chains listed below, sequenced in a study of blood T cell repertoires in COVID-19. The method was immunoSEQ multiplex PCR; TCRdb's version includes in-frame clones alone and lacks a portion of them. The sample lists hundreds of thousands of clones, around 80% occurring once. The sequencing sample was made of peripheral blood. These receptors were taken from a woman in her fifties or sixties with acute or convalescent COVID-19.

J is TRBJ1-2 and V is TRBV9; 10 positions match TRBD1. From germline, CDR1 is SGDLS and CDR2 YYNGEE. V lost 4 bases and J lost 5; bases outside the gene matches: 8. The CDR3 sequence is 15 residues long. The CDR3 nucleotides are TGTGCCAGCAGCCCACGGGACAGGGGAGGATATGGCTACACCTTC. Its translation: CASSPRDRGGYGYTF.

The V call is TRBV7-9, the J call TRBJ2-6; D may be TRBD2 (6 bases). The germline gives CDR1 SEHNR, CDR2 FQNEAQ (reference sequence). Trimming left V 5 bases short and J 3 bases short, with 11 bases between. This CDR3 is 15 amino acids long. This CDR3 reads CASSRTIGGANVLTF. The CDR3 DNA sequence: TGTGCCAGCAGCCGGACTATAGGTGGGGCCAACGTCCTGACTTTC.

The CDR3: CATGTGGGGRAGELFF. CDR3 nucleotides: TGTGCCACCGGTACCGGGGGGGGCGGGAGAGCCGGGGAGCTGTTTTTT. This sequence joins TRBV24-1 and TRBJ2-2, with 8 bases fitting TRBD2. The CDR3 runs 16 residues. J was trimmed by 6 bases and V by 9 bases; bases with no gene match: 14. In germline, CDR1 is KGHDR, CDR2 SFDVKD.

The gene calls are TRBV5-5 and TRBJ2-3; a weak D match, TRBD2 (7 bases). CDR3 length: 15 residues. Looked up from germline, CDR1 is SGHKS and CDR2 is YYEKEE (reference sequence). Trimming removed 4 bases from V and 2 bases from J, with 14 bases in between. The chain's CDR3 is CASSQGGDLTDTQYF. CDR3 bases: TGTGCCAGCAGCCAAGGGGGGGACCTCACAGATACGCAGTATTTT. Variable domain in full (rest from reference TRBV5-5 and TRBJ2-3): DAGVTQSPTHLIKTRGQQVTLRCSPISGHKSVSWYQQVLGQGPQFIFQYYEKEERGRGNFPDRFSARQFPNYSSELNVNALLLGDSALYLCASSQGGDLTDTQYFGPGTRLTVL.

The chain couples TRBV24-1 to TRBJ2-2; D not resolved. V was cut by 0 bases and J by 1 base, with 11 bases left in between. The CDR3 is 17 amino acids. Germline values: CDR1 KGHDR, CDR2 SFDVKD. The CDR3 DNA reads TGTGCCACCAGTGATTTGGATATAGAGAAGAACACCGGGGAGCTGTTTTTT. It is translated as CATSDLDIEKNTGELFF.

The CDR3 protein is CASSLIGVTYEQYF. CDR3 in DNA: TGTGCCAGCAGCTTGATAGGGGTCACCTACGAGCAGTACTTC. V and J are TRBV5-6 and TRBJ2-7; D perhaps matches TRBD1 (5 bases). Deletions cut 1 base from V and 2 bases from J, with 10 bases between. This CDR3 spans 14 amino acids. From germline, CDR1 is SGHDT and CDR2 YYEEEE. Based on the CDR3 plus reference TRBV5-6 and TRBJ2-7, the full variable domain is DAGVTQSPTHLIKTRGQQVTLRCSPKSGHDTVSWYQQALGQGPQFIFQYYEEEERQRGNFPDRFSGHQFPNYSSELNVNALLLGDSALYLCASSLIGVTYEQYFGPGTRLTVT.

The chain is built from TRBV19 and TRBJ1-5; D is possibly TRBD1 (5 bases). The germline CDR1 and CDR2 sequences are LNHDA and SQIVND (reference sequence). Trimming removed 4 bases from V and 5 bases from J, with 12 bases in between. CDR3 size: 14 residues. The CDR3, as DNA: TGTGCCAGTAGTAGCAGGGTGATTGATCAGCCCCAGCATTTT. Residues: CASSSRVIDQPQHF.

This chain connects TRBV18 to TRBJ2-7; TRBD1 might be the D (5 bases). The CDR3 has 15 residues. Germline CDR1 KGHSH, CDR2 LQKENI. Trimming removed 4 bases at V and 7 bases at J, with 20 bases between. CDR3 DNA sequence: TGTGCCAGCTCACAAAGACAGCTCCAAGCTGGGGAGCAGTACTTC. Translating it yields CASSQRQLQAGEQYF.

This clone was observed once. Written as DNA, the CDR3 is TGTGCCAGCTCACCGACTAGAGAAGAGACCCAGTACTTC. This sequence encodes CASSPTREETQYF. This chain joins TRBV18 and TRBJ2-5, with D tentatively TRBD2 (6 bases). V shed 3 bases and J shed 3 bases, with 8 bases lying between them. Per germline, CDR1 KGHSH and CDR2 LQKENI. The CDR3 extends over 13 amino acids.

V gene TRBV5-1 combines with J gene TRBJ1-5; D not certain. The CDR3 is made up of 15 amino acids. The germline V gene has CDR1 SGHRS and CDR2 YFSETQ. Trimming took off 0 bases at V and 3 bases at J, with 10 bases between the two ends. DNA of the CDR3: TGCGCCAGCAGCTTGGCTGGAGCTAACAATCAGCCCCAGCATTTT. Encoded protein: CASSLAGANNQPQHF.

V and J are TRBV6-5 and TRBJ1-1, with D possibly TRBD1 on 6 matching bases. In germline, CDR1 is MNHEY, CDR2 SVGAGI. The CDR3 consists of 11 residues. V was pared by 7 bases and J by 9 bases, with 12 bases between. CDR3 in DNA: TGTGCCAGCACCACACAGGGCAAAGCTTTCTTT. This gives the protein CASTTQGKAFF.

CDR3 in amino acids: CASSLGTGALAAFF. The CDR3 bases are TGCGCCAGCAGCTTGGGGACAGGTGCCCTCGCAGCTTTCTTT. The chain has TRBV5-1 and TRBJ1-1, with TRBD1 matching over 7 bases. The V gene end was trimmed by 0 bases and the J gene end by 10 bases; junction bases not matched to a gene: 9. This CDR3 contains 14 residues. The germline CDR1 and CDR2 sequences are SGHRS and YFSETQ.

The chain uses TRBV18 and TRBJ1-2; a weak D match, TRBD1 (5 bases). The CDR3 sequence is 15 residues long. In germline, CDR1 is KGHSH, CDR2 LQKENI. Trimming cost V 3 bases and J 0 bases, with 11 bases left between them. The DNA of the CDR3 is TGTGCCAGCTCACCGGGGGGATCAGCTAACTATGGCTACACCTTC. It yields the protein CASSPGGSANYGYTF.

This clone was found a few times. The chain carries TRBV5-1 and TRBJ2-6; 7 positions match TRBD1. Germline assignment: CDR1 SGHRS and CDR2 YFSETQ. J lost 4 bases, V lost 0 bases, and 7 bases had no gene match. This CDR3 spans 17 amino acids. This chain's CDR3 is CASSLGLRQGGANVLTF. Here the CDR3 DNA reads TGCGCCAGCAGCTTGGGACTCAGACAGGGAGGGGCCAACGTCCTGACTTTC. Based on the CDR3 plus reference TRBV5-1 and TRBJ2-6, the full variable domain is KAGVTQTPRYLIKTRGQQVTLSCSPISGHRSVSWYQQTPGQGLQFLFEYFSETQRNKGNFPGRFSGRQFSNSRSEMNVSTLELGDSALYLCASSLGLRQGGANVLTFGAGSRLTVL.

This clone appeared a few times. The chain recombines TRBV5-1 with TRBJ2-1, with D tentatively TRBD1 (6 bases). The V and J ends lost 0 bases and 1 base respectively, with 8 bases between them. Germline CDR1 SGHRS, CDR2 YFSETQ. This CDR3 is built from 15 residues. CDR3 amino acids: CASSLGQESYNEQFF. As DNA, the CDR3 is TGCGCCAGCAGCTTGGGACAGGAGTCCTACAATGAGCAGTTCTTC.

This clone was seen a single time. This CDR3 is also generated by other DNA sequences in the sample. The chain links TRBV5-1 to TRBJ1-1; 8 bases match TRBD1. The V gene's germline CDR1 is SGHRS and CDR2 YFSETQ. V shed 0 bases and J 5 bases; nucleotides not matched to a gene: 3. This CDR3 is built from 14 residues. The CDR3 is CASSLAGGGTEAFF. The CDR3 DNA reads TGCGCCAGCAGCTTGGCAGGGGGCGGAACTGAAGCTTTCTTT.

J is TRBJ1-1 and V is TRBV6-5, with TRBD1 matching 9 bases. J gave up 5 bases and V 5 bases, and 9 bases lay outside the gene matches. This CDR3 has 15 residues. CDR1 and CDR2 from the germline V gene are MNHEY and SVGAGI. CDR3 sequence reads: CASSPGTGSVTEAFF. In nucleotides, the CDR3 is TGTGCCAGCAGTCCCGGGACAGGGTCGGTTACTGAAGCTTTCTTT.